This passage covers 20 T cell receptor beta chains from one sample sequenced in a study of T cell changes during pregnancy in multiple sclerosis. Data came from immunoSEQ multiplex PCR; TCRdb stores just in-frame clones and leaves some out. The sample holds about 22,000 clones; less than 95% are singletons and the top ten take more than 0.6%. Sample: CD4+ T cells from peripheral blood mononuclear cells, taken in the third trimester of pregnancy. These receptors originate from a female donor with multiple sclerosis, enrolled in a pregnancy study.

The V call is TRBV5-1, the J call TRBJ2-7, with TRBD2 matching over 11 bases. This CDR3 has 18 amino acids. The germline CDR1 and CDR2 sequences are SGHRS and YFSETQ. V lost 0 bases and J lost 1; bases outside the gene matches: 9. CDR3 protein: CASSLAGSGGAGSYEQYF. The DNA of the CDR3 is TGCGCCAGCAGCTTGGCTGGTAGCGGGGGGGCTGGGTCCTACGAGCAGTACTTC.

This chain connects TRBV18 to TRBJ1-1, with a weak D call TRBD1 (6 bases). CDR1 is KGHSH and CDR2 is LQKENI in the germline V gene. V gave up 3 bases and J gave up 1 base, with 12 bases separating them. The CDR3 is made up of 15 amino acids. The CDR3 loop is CASSPYRQENTEAFF. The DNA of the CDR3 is TGTGCCAGCTCACCGTATAGACAGGAGAACACTGAAGCTTTCTTT.

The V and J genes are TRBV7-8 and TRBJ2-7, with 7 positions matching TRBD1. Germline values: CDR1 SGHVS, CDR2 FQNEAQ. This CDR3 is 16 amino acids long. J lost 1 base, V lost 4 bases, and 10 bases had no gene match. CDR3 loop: CASSSQTGYRSYEQYF. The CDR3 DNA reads TGTGCCAGCAGCTCTCAGACAGGGTATAGATCCTACGAGCAGTACTTC.

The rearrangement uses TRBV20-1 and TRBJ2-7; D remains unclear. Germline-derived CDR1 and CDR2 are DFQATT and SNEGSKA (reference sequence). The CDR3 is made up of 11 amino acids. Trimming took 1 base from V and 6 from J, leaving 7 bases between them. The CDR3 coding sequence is TGCAGTGCTAGAGGAGAAATCGAGCAGTACTTC. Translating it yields CSARGEIEQYF.

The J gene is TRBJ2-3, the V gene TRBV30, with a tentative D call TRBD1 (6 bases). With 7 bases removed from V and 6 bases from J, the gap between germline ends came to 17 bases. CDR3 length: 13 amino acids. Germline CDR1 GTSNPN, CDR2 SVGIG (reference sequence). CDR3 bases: TGTGCCTCCGTGGTGGGGGCGACTGATACGCAGTATTTT. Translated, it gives CASVVGATDTQYF.

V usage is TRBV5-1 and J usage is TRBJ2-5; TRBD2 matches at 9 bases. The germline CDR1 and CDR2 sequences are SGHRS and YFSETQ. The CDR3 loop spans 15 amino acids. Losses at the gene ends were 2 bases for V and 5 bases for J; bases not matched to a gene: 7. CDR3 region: CASSFGAGGLETQYF. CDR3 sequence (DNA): TGCGCCAGCAGCTTCGGGGCGGGGGGGCTGGAGACCCAGTACTTC.

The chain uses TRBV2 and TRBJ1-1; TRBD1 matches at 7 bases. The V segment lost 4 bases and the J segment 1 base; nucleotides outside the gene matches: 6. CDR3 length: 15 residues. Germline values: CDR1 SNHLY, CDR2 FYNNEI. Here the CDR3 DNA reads TGTGCCAGCAGTGCAAGGGGACAGACGAACACTGAAGCTTTCTTT. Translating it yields CASSARGQTNTEAFF.

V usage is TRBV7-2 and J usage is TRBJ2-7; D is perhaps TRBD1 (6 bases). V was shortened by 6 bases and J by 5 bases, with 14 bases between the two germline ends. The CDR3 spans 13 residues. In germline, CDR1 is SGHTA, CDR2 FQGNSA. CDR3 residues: CASRLDSHHEQYF. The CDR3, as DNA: TGTGCCAGCAGGCTGGACAGCCACCACGAGCAGTACTTC.

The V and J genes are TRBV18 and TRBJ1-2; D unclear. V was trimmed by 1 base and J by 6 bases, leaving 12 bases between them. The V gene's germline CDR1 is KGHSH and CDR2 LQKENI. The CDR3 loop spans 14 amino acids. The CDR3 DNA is TGTGCCAGCTCACCACTTCGGACGGAGGATGGCTACACCTTC. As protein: CASSPLRTEDGYTF.

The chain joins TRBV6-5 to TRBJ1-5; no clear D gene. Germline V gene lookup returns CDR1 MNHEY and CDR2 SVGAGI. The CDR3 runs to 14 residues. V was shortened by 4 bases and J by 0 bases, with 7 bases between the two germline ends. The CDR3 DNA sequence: TGTGCCAGCAGTTCCGGTTATAGCAATCAGCCCCAGCATTTT. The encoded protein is CASSSGYSNQPQHF.

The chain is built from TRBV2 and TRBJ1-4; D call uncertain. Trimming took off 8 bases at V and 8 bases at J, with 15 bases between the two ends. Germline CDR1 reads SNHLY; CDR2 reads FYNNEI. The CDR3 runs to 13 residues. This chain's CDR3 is CASSGLGLEKLFF. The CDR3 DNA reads TGTGCCAGCTCAGGTCTCGGCCTGGAAAAACTGTTTTTT. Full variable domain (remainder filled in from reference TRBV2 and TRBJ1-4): EPEVTQTPSHQVTQMGQEVILRCVPISNHLYFYWYRQILGQKVEFLVSFYNNEISEKSEIFDDQFSVERPDGSNFTLKIRSTKLEDSAMYFCASSGLGLEKLFFGSGTQLSVL.

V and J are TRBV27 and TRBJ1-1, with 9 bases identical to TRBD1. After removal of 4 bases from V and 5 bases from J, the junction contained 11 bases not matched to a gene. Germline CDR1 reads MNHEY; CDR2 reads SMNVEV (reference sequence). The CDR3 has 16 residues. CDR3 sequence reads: CASSSFLGQGGTEAFF. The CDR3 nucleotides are TGTGCCAGCAGTTCCTTCCTGGGACAGGGTGGGACTGAAGCTTTCTTT.

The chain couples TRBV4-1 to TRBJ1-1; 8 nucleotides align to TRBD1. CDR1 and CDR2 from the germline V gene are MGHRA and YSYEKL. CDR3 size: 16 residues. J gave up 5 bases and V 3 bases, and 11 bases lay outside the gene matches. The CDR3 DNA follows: TGCGCCAGCAGCCAGGGTCATACAGGGGGACTGACTGAAGCTTTCTTT. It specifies CASSQGHTGGLTEAFF.

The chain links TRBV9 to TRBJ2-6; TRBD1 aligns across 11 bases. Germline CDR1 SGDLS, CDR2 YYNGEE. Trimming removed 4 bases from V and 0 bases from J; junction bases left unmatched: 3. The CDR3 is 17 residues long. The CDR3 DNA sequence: TGTGCCAGCAGCTCCGGGACAGGGGGCTCTGGGGCCAACGTCCTGACTTTC. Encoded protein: CASSSGTGGSGANVLTF.

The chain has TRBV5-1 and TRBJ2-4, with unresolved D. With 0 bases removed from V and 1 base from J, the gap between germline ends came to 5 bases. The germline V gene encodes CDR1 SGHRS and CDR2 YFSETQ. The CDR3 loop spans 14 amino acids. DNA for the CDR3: TGCGCCAGCAGCTTGGAGCCTGCCAAAAACATTCAGTACTTC. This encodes CASSLEPAKNIQYF.

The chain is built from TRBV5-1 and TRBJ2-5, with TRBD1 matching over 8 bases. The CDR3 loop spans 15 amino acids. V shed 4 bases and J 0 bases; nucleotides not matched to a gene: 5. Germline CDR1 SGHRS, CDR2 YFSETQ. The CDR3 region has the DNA TGCGCCAGCAGCCCGGACAGGGCGTACCAAGAGACCCAGTACTTC. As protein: CASSPDRAYQETQYF.

CDR3 sequence (DNA): TGCGCCAGCAGCTTCGTGGCTAGCGGGGGGGGTGAAGATACGCAGTATTTT. This translates into CASSFVASGGGEDTQYF. The rearrangement joins TRBV5-1 to TRBJ2-3; 12 bases agree with TRBD2. V lost 2 bases and J lost 5; bases outside the gene matches: 9. Germline V gives CDR1 SGHRS, CDR2 YFSETQ. This CDR3 is 17 amino acids long.

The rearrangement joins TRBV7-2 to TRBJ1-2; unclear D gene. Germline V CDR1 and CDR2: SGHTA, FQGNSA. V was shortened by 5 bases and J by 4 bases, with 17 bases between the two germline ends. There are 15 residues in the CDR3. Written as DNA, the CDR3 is TGTGCCAGCAGCCAGCGGGCCACTGGATCCTATGGCTACACCTTC. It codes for CASSQRATGSYGYTF.

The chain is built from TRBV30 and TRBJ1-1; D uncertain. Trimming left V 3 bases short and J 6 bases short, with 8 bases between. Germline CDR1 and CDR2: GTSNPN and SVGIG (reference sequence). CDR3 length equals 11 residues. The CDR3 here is CAWRRVSEAFF. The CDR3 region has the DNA TGTGCCTGGAGACGGGTATCTGAAGCTTTCTTT.

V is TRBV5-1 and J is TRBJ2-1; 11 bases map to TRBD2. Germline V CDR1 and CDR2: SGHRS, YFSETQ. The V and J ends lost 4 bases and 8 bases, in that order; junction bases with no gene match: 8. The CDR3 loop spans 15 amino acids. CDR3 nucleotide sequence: TGCGCCAGCAGCCCAAGGACTAGCGGGCGTGATGAGCAGTTCTTC. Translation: CASSPRTSGRDEQFF.